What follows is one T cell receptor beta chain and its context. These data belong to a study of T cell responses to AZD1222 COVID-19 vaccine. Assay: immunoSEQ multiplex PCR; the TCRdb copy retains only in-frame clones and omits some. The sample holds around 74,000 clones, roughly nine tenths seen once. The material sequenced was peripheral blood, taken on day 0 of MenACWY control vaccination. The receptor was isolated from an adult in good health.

The CDR3 region is CASSGTGGMNTEAFF. In DNA, the CDR3 is TGTGCCAGCAGCGGTACAGGGGGGATGAACACTGAAGCTTTCTTT. The chain uses TRBV9 and TRBJ1-1; TRBD1 matches at 8 bases. V shed 3 bases, J shed 0 bases, and the junction held 4 bases outside the gene matches. The CDR3 contains 15 residues. Germline V lookup: CDR1 SGDLS, CDR2 YYNGEE.